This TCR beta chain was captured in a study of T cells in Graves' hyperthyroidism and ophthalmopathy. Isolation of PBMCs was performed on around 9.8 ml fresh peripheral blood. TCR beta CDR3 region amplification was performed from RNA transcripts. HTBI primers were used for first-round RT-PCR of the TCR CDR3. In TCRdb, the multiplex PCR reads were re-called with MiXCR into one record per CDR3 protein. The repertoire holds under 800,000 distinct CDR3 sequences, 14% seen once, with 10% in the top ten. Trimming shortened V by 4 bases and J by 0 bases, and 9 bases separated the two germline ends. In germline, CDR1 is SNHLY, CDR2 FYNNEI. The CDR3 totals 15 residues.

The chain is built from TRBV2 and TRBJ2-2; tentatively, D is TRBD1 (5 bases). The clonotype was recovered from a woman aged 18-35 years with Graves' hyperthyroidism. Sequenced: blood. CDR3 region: CASSAGRANTGELFF. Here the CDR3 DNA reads TGTGCCAGCAGTGCTGGCAGGGCGAACACCGGGGAGCTGTTTTTT.